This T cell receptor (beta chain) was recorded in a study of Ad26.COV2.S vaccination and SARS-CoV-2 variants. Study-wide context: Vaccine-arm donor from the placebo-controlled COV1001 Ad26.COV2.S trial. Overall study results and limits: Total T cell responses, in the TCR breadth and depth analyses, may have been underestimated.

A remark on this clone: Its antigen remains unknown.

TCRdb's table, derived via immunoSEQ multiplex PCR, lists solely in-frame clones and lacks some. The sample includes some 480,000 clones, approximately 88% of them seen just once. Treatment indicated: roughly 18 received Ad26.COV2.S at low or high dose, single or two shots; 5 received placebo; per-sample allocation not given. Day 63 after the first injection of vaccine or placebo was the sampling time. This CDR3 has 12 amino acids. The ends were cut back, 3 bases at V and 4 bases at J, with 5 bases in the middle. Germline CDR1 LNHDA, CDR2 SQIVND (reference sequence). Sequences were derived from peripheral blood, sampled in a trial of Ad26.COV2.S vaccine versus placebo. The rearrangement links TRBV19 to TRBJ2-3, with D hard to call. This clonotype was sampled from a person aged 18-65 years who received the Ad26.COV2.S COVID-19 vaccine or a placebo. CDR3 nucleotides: TGTGCCAGTAGTATTGGCCCAGATACGCAGTATTTT. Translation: CASSIGPDTQYF.